One sample yielded the 21 T cell receptor beta chains listed below, sequenced in a study of blood T cell repertoires in COVID-19. Produced via immunoSEQ multiplex PCR; TCRdb's table is partial and in-frame only. The data hold 120,000 to 150,000 clones, with around four fifths observed a single time. Sequencing was done on a sample of peripheral blood. Receptors originate from a middle-aged woman with active or convalescent COVID-19.

This clone was seen once. V and J are TRBV19 and TRBJ2-7, with TRBD1 as a possible D gene (6 bases). Per the germline V gene, CDR1 is LNHDA and CDR2 is SQIVND (reference sequence). V lost 6 bases to trimming and J lost 2 bases, with 17 bases between them. The CDR3 length is 15 residues. In DNA, the CDR3 is TGTGCCAGTAGCGACGCCGCGACAGGACCCTACGAGCAGTACTTC. Protein product: CASSDAATGPYEQYF.

The chain has TRBV21-1 and TRBJ2-5; the table's D call, TRBD2, has no DNA check behind it. TRBV21-1 corresponds to a pseudogene. This CDR3 spans 15 amino acids. CDR3 in amino acids: CASSKDQAGIETQYF. As DNA, the CDR3 is TGTGCCAGCAGCAAGGACCAGGCCGGGATAGAGACCCAGTACTTC.

This sequence joins TRBV19 and TRBJ1-1; 8 bases fit TRBD1. Germline CDR1 and CDR2: LNHDA and SQIVND (reference sequence). V shed 6 bases and J 5 bases; nucleotides not matched to a gene: 5. The CDR3 extends over 13 amino acids. CDR3 DNA sequence: TGTGCCAGTAGCAATAACAGGGGGACTGAAGCTTTCTTT. Protein sequence: CASSNNRGTEAFF.

Remarks on this clone: Within the sample, other DNA sequences also encode this same CDR3. The chain links TRBV10-3 to TRBJ1-4; 9 nucleotides align to TRBD1. After removal of 2 bases from V and 8 bases from J, the junction contained 6 bases not matched to a gene. Per germline, CDR1 ENHRY and CDR2 SYGVKD. The length of the CDR3 is 15 residues. In DNA form, the CDR3 reads TGTGCCATCAGTGAGCCGGGACAGGGAGGGGAAAAACTGTTTTTT. It yields the protein CAISEPGQGGEKLFF.

This clone was counted a few times. The V and J genes are TRBV5-1 and TRBJ2-7, with 8 bases fitting TRBD1. V shed 3 bases, J shed 11 bases, and the junction held 10 bases outside the gene matches. Germline V gene data show CDR1 as SGHRS and CDR2 as YFSETQ. The CDR3 totals 13 residues. CDR3 DNA: TGCGCCAGCAGCTCCTCCGGACAGGGTTATGAGTACTTC. Amino acid sequence: CASSSSGQGYEYF.

The rearrangement joins TRBV4-3 to TRBJ2-1; 11 bases line up with TRBD2. Germline values: CDR1 LGHNA, CDR2 YSLEER. Trimming at V came to 4 bases and at J to 3 bases, leaving 2 bases not matched to a gene. This CDR3 has 15 residues. CDR3 amino acids: CASSLAGGIYNEQFF. In nucleotides, the CDR3 is TGCGCCAGCAGCCTAGCGGGGGGGATCTACAATGAGCAGTTCTTC.

The V and J genes are TRBV5-1 and TRBJ1-1, with a possible D match to TRBD1 (5 bases). Germline V gene data show CDR1 as SGHRS and CDR2 as YFSETQ. V gave up 4 bases and J gave up 7 bases, with 11 bases separating them. The CDR3 sequence is 12 residues long. The CDR3 is CASSIQGNEAFF. CDR3 bases: TGCGCCAGCAGCATCCAGGGAAATGAAGCTTTCTTT.

The V call is TRBV27, the J call TRBJ1-2; 7 bases agree with TRBD1. The CDR3 is 13 amino acids. Germline V gene sequence: CDR1 MNHEY, CDR2 SMNVEV (reference sequence). The V segment lost 2 bases and the J segment 7 bases; nucleotides outside the gene matches: 4. As DNA, the CDR3 is TGTGCCAGCAGTTTAGGACAGGCCTCTGGCTACACCTTC. Protein: CASSLGQASGYTF.

The chain employs TRBV7-2 and TRBJ2-7; D unclear. Trimming left V 4 bases short and J 5 bases short, with 6 bases between. The germline CDR1 and CDR2 sequences are SGHTA and FQGNSA. The CDR3 sequence is 11 residues long. The CDR3 is CASSSVHEQYF. The CDR3 nucleotides read TGTGCCAGCAGCTCGGTCCACGAGCAGTACTTC.

This clone occurred once. The chain couples TRBV6-5 to TRBJ2-7; 10 nucleotides agree with TRBD1. CDR3 length: 15 amino acids. The germline V gene has CDR1 MNHEY and CDR2 SVGAGI. The J segment lost 5 bases and the V segment lost 7 bases, leaving 11 bases of the junction unmatched. The CDR3 region is CASTTGTGVYHEQYF. In nucleotides, the CDR3 is TGTGCCAGCACCACCGGGACAGGGGTTTATCACGAGCAGTACTTC.

The chain couples TRBV2 to TRBJ1-1, with D possibly TRBD1 on 6 matching bases. Trimming removed 6 bases at V and 8 bases at J, with 16 bases between. The CDR3 totals 13 residues. Germline CDR1 SNHLY, CDR2 FYNNEI. CDR3 residues: CASRDDRFLEAFF. The CDR3 DNA reads as TGTGCCAGCAGAGATGACAGGTTTTTAGAAGCTTTCTTT.

V usage is TRBV9 and J usage is TRBJ1-2, with a tentative D call TRBD1 (6 bases). Looked up from germline, CDR1 is SGDLS and CDR2 is YYNGEE. V gave up 4 bases and J gave up 0 bases, with 25 bases separating them. This CDR3 has 19 amino acids. The CDR3 DNA reads as TGTGCCAGCAGCCCCCGCTTTTCGTTGCCAGGGGTCCCTAACTATGGCTACACCTTC. Its translation is CASSPRFSLPGVPNYGYTF.

The chain uses TRBV18 and TRBJ2-7; 8 bases map to TRBD1. The V gene end was trimmed by 5 bases and the J gene end by 5 bases; junction bases not matched to a gene: 8. There are 14 residues in the CDR3. Germline V lookup: CDR1 KGHSH, CDR2 LQKENI. In DNA form, the CDR3 reads TGTGCCAGCTCAGCCGGGACAGGTTTAAACGAGCAGTACTTC. Translating it yields CASSAGTGLNEQYF. The full variable domain, with the rest looked up from reference TRBV18 and TRBJ2-7, is NAGVMQNPRHLVRRRGQEARLRCSPMKGHSHVYWYRQLPEEGLKFMVYLQKENIIDESGMPKERFSAEFPKEGPSILRIQQVVRGDSAAYFCASSAGTGLNEQYFGPGTRLTVT.

V gene TRBV6-2 or TRBV6-3 combines with J gene TRBJ1-5; weak D call: TRBD1 (5 bases). The germline V and J ends were trimmed by 4 bases and 4 bases, with 14 bases remaining between them. The germline gives CDR1 MNHEY, CDR2 SVGEGT. This CDR3 is 15 amino acids long. This chain's CDR3 is CASSWSRVENQPQHF. As DNA, the CDR3 is TGTGCCAGCAGTTGGTCCAGGGTTGAGAATCAGCCCCAGCATTTT.

The J gene is TRBJ2-7, the V gene TRBV7-2; maybe TRBD1 (5 bases). CDR3 length: 14 amino acids. The germline V gene has CDR1 SGHTA and CDR2 FQGNSA. Trimming took 3 bases from V and 1 from J, leaving 10 bases between them. CDR3 amino acids: CASSFTGKSYEQYF. The DNA for the CDR3 is TGTGCCAGCAGCTTCACAGGCAAATCCTACGAGCAGTACTTC. Together with reference TRBV7-2 and TRBJ2-7, the CDR3 gives the full variable domain: GAGVSQSPSNKVTEKGKDVELRCDPISGHTALYWYRQSLGQGLEFLIYFQGNSAPDKSGLPSDRFSAERTGGSVSTLTIQRTQQEDSAVYLCASSFTGKSYEQYFGPGTRLTVT.

The genes are TRBV9 and TRBJ2-5, with TRBD1 as a possible D gene (5 bases). V was pared by 1 base and J by 8 bases, with 9 bases between. The CDR3 is 12 residues long. CDR1 is SGDLS and CDR2 is YYNGEE in the germline V gene. The CDR3 bases are TGTGCCAGCAGCGTATATCAGGGCACCCAGTACTTC. Residues: CASSVYQGTQYF. Full variable domain (rest looked up from reference TRBV9 and TRBJ2-5): DSGVTQTPKHLITATGQRVTLRCSPRSGDLSVYWYQQSLDQGLQFLIQYYNGEERAKGNILERFSAQQFPDLHSELNLSSLELGDSALYFCASSVYQGTQYFGPGTRLLVL.

The gene calls are TRBV15 and TRBJ2-1; TRBD1 matches at 9 bases. Trimming took 6 bases from V and 6 from J; bases not matched to a gene: 9. The CDR3 length is 15 residues. The germline V gene encodes CDR1 LNHNV and CDR2 YYDKDF (reference sequence). The CDR3 coding sequence is TGTGCCACCAGTTTTCCGGGACAGGGTATCAATGAGCAGTTCTTC. Protein product: CATSFPGQGINEQFF.

This chain connects TRBV5-1 to TRBJ1-2, with D tentatively TRBD1 (6 bases). Germline loops: CDR1 SGHRS, CDR2 YFSETQ. This CDR3 has 15 residues. The V gene lost 4 bases and the J gene lost 4 bases, with 17 bases spanning the gap. CDR3 sequence reads: CASSQGPGLGYGYTF. CDR3 nucleotide sequence: TGCGCCAGCAGCCAGGGGCCGGGTTTGGGCTATGGCTACACCTTC.

The V and J genes are TRBV6-4 and TRBJ1-2; D is undetermined. The CDR3 is 12 residues long. Looked up from germline, CDR1 is MRHNA and CDR2 is SNTAGT. Trimming took off 1 base at V and 5 bases at J, with 5 bases between the two ends. This chain's CDR3 is CASSDLDYGYTF. CDR3 nucleotides: TGTGCCAGCAGTGACTTAGATTATGGCTACACCTTC.

This sequence joins TRBV7-2 and TRBJ2-3; D unresolved. The CDR3 loop spans 13 amino acids. Trimming removed 0 bases at V and 5 bases at J, with 6 bases between. In germline, CDR1 is SGHTA, CDR2 FQGNSA. The CDR3 DNA follows: TGTGCCAGCAGCTTAGCACAGAGAGATACGCAGTATTTT. Its translation: CASSLAQRDTQYF.

The J gene is TRBJ1-2, the V gene TRBV6-5; D is perhaps TRBD1 (5 bases). The germline V gene encodes CDR1 MNHEY and CDR2 SVGAGI. Trimming took off 5 bases at V and 4 bases at J, with 11 bases between the two ends. The CDR3 covers 13 residues. CDR3 bases: TGTGCCAGCAGTCACGACAGAGGCTATGGCTACACCTTC. Amino acids: CASSHDRGYGYTF.